The clone carrying this T cell receptor beta chain was observed many times. The antigen is unknown. The CDR3 is made up of 14 amino acids. V lost 7 bases to trimming and J lost 4 bases; unmatched junction nucleotides: 10. The V gene's germline CDR1 is SEHNR and CDR2 FQNEAQ (reference sequence). These data originate in a study of T cell repertoires in cytomegalovirus infection. Study-level background: CMV infection plus the matching HLA type was flagged by public TCR beta signatures. Study-wide results and caveats: HLA-C-restricted CMV clonotypes gave the most frequent clonotype in two of eight donors. The cumulative frequency of public TCR beta families distinguished individuals who carried CMV together with the relevant HLA.

MiXCR was run by TCRdb on the reads, yielding one entry per CDR3 protein. The table has approximately 76,000 distinct CDR3 sequences, 3.7% seen once; the top ten hold less than 5%. The sequencing sample was made of PBMCs. This TCR derives from a human donor in good health (CMV status not recorded). Some clones in this sample may be carry-over from other donors' samples. The chain recombines TRBV7-9 with TRBJ2-7, with 7 bases lining up with TRBD2. This CDR3 is CASNPPGREYEQYF. CDR3 in DNA: TGTGCCAGCAACCCCCCTGGGAGGGAATACGAGCAGTACTTC. Combining the CDR3 with reference TRBV7-9 and TRBJ2-7 gives the whole variable domain DTGVSQNPRHKITKRGQNVTFRCDPISEHNRLYWYRQTLGQGPEFLTYFQNEAQLEKSRLLSDRFSAERPKGSFSTLEIQRTEQGDSAMYLCASNPPGREYEQYFGPGTRLTVT.